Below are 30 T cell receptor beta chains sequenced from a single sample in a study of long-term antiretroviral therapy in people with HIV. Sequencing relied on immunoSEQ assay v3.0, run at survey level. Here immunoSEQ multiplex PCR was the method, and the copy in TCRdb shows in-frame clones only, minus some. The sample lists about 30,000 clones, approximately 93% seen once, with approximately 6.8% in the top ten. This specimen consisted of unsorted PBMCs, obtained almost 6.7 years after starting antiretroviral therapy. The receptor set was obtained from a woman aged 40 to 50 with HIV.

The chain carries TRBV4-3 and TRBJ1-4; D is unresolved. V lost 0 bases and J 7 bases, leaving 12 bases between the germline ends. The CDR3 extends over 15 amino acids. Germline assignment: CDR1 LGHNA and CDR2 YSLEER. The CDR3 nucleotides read TGCGCCAGCAGCCAAGATATGAGGGCGGGTGAAAAACTGTTTTTT. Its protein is CASSQDMRAGEKLFF.

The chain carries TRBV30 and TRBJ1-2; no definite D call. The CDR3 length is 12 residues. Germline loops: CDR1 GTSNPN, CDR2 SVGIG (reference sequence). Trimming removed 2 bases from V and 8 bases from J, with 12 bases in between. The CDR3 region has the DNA TGTGCCTGGAGTCCCGAGTCTTACGGCTACACCTTC. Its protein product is CAWSPESYGYTF.

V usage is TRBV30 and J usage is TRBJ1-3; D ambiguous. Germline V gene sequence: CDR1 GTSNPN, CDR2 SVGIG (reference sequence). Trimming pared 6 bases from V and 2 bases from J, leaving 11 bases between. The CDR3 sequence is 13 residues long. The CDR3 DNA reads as TGTGCCTGTTCCCACGGAGCTGGAAACACCATATATTTT. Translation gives CACSHGAGNTIYF. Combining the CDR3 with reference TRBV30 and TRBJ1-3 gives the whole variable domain SQTIHQWPATLVQPVGSPLSLECTVEGTSNPNLYWYRQAAGRGLQLLFYSVGIGQISSEVPQNLSASRPQDRQFILSSKKLLLSDSGFYLCACSHGAGNTIYFGEGSWLTVV.

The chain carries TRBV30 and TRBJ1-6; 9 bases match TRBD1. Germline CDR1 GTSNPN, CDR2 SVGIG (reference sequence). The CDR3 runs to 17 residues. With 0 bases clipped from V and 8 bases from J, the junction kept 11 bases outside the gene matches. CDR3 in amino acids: CAWSVRNRGRGDSPLHF. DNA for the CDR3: TGTGCCTGGAGTGTACGAAACAGGGGGCGCGGGGATTCACCCCTCCACTTT. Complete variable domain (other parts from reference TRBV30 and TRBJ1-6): SQTIHQWPATLVQPVGSPLSLECTVEGTSNPNLYWYRQAAGRGLQLLFYSVGIGQISSEVPQNLSASRPQDRQFILSSKKLLLSDSGFYLCAWSVRNRGRGDSPLHFGNGTRLTVT.

Here the CDR3 reads CASSLGTSGGMDTQYF. The CDR3 nucleotides read TGTGCCAGCAGCCTAGGGACTAGCGGGGGGATGGATACGCAGTATTTT. The chain combines TRBV7-8 with TRBJ2-3; 15 nucleotides agree with TRBD2. The CDR3 totals 16 residues. Trimming removed 5 bases from V and 6 bases from J; junction bases left unmatched: 6. Germline V gives CDR1 SGHVS, CDR2 FQNEAQ.

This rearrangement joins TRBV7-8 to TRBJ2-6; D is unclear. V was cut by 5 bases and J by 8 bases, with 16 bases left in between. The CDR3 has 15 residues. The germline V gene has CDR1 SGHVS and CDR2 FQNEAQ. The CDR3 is CASSGRAYTTNVLTF. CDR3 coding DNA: TGTGCCAGCAGCGGAAGGGCCTACACTACCAACGTCCTGACTTTC.

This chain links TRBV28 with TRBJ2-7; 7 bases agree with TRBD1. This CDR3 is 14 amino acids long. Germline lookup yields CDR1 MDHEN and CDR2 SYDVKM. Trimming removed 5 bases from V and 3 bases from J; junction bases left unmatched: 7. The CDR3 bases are TGTGCCAGCAGTCCCGGGGACAGATACTACGAGCAGTACTTC. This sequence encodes CASSPGDRYYEQYF.

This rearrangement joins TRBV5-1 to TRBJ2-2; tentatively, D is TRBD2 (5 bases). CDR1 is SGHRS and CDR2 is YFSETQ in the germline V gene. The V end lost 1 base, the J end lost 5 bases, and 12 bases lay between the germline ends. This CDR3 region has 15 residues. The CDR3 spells CASSLYGLNTGELFF. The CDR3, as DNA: TGCGCCAGCAGCTTGTACGGACTTAATACCGGGGAGCTGTTTTTT. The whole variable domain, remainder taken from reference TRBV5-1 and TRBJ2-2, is KAGVTQTPRYLIKTRGQQVTLSCSPISGHRSVSWYQQTPGQGLQFLFEYFSETQRNKGNFPGRFSGRQFSNSRSEMNVSTLELGDSALYLCASSLYGLNTGELFFGEGSRLTVL.

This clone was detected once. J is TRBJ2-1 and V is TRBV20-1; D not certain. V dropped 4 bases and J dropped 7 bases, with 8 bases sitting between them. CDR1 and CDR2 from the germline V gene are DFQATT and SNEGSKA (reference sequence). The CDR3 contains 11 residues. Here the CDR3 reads CSAIGVNEQFF. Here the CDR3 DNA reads TGCAGTGCTATTGGGGTAAATGAGCAGTTCTTC.

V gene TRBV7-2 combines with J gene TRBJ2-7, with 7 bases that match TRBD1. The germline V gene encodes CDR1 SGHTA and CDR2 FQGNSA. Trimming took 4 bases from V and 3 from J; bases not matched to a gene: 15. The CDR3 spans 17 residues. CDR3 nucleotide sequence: TGTGCCAGCAGCTCCGTTAGGCCCTCGGGACAGCGCTACGAGCAGTACTTC. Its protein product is CASSSVRPSGQRYEQYF.

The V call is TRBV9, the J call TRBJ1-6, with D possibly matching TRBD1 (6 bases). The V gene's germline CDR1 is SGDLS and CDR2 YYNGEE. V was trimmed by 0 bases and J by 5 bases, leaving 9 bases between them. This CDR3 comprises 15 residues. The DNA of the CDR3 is TGTGCCAGCAGCGTAGATGCAGGGGATAATTCACCCCTCCACTTT. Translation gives CASSVDAGDNSPLHF.

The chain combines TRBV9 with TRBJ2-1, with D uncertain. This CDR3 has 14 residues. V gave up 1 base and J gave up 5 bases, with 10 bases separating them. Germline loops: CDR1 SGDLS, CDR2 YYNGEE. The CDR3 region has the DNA TGTGCCAGCAGCGTAAAACCAATAAACAATGAGCAGTTCTTC. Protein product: CASSVKPINNEQFF.

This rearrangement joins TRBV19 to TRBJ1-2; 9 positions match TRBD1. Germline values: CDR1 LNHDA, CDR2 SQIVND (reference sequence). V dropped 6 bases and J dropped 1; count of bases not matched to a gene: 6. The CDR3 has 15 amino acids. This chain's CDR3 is CASSSQGAGNYGYTF. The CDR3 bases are TGTGCCAGTAGCTCACAGGGGGCGGGTAACTATGGCTACACCTTC.

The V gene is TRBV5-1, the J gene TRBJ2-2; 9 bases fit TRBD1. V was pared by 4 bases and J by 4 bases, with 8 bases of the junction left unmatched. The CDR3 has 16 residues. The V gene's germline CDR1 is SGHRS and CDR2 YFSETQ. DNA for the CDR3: TGCGCCAGCAGCGTATCAGGACAGGGGTCCACCGGGGAGCTGTTTTTT. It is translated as CASSVSGQGSTGELFF. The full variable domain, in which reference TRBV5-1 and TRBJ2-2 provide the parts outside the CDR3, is KAGVTQTPRYLIKTRGQQVTLSCSPISGHRSVSWYQQTPGQGLQFLFEYFSETQRNKGNFPGRFSGRQFSNSRSEMNVSTLELGDSALYLCASSVSGQGSTGELFFGEGSRLTVL.

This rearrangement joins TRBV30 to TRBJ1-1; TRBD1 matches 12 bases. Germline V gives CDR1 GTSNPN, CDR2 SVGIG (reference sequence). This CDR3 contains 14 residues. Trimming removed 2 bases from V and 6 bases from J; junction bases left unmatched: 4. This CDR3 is CAWSTGQGAAEAFF. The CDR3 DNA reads TGTGCCTGGAGTACGGGACAGGGGGCCGCTGAAGCTTTCTTT.

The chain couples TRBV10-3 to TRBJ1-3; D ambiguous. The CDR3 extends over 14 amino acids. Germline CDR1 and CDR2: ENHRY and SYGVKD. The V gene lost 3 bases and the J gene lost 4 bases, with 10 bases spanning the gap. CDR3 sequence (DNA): TGTGCCATCAGTGAAAACGGTCCCGGAAACACCATATATTTT. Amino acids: CAISENGPGNTIYF.

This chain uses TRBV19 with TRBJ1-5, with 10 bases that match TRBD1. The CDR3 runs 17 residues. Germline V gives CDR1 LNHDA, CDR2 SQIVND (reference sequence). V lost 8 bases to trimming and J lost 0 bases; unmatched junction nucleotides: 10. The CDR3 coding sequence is TGTGCCAGTCGTCGGGACAGGGGCGATGATAGCAATCAGCCCCAGCATTTT. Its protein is CASRRDRGDDSNQPQHF.

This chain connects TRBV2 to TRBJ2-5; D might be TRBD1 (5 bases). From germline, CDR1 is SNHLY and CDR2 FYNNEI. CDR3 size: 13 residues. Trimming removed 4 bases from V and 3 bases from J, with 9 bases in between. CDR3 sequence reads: CASSGTKEETQYF. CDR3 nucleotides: TGTGCCAGCAGTGGGACAAAGGAAGAGACCCAGTACTTC.

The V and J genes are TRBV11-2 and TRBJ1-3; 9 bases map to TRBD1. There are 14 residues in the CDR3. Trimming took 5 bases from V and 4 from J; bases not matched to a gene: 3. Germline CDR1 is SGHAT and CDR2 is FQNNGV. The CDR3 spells CASSRDRVGNTIYF. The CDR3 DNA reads TGTGCCAGCAGCCGGGACAGGGTAGGAAACACCATATATTTT.

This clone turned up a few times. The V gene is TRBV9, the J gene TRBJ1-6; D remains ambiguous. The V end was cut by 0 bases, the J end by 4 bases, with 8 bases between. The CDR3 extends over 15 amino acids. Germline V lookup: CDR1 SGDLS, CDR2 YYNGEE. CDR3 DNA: TGTGCCAGCAGCGTAGGGTACAGTTATAATTCACCCCTCCACTTT. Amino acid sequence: CASSVGYSYNSPLHF.

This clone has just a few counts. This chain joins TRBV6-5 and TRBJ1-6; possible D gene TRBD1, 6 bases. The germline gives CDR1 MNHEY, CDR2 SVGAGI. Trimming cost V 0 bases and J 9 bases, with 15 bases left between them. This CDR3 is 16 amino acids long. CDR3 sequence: CASSYSVAGGGSPLHF. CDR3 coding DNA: TGTGCCAGCAGTTACTCGGTAGCAGGAGGGGGTTCACCCCTCCACTTT.

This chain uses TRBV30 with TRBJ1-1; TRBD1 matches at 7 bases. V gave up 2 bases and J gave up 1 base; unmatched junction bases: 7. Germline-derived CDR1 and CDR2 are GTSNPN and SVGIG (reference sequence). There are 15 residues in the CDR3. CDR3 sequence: CAWSKKGQQNTEAFF. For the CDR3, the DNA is TGTGCCTGGAGTAAAAAGGGACAGCAGAACACTGAAGCTTTCTTT.

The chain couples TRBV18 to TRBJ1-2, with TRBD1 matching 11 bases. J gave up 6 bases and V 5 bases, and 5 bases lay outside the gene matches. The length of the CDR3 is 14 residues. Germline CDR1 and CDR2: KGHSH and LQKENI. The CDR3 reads CASSSPGQGDGYTF. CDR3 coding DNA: TGTGCCAGCTCATCCCCGGGACAGGGGGATGGCTACACCTTC.

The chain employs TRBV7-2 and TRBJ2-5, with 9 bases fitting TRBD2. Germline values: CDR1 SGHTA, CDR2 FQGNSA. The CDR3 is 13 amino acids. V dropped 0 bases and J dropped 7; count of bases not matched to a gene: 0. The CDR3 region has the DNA TGTGCCAGCAGCTTAGCGCGGGAGGGGACCCAGTACTTC. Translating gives CASSLAREGTQYF.

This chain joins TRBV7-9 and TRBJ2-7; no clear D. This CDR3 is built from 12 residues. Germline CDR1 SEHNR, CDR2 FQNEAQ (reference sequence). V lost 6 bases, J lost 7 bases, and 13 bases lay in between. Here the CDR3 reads CASSRTGSEQYF. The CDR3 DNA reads TGTGCCAGCAGTCGAACTGGGTCGGAGCAGTACTTC.

The CDR3 loop is CASSQDLEQNIPSTEAFF. For the CDR3, the DNA is TGCGCCAGCAGCCAAGATTTAGAACAAAACATCCCGAGCACTGAAGCTTTCTTT. J is TRBJ1-1 and V is TRBV4-3; the D is unclear. Looked up from germline, CDR1 is LGHNA and CDR2 is YSLEER. The CDR3 covers 18 residues. V dropped 0 bases and J dropped 4 bases, with 21 bases sitting between them.

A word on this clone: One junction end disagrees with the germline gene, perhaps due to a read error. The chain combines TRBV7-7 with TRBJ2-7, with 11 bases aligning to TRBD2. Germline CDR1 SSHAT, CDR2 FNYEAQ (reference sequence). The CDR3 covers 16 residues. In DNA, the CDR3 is TGTGCTAGCAGCCCGGGGCTAGCGGGGGGCGGATACGAGCAGTACTTC. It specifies CASSPGLAGGGYEQYF.

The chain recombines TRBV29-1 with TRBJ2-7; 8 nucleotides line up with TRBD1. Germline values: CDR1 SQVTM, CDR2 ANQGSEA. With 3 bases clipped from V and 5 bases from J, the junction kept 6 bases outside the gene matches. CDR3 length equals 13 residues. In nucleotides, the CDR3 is TGCAGCGTTGATGGACAGGGTGGGGACGAGCAGTACTTC. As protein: CSVDGQGGDEQYF.

CDR3 sequence (DNA): TGTGCCAGCAGTGTAACCGGTGAAGCTTTCTTT. Translated, it gives CASSVTGEAFF. The genes are TRBV6-1 and TRBJ1-1; D is unclear. The CDR3 has 11 residues. V was clipped by 4 bases and J by 7 bases, with 7 bases between them. Germline V gene data show CDR1 as MNHNS and CDR2 as SASEGT.

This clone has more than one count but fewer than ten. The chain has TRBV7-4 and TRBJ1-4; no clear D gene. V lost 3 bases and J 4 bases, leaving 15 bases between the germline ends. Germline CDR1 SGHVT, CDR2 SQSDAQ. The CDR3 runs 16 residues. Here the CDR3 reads CASSLEFGVGNEKLFF. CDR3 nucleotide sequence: TGTGCCAGCAGCTTGGAGTTTGGGGTGGGTAATGAAAAACTGTTTTTT.